The 25 T cell receptor beta chains listed next were all sequenced from one sample in a study of blood T cell repertoires in COVID-19. Libraries were prepared by immunoSEQ multiplex PCR; TCRdb keeps only in-frame clonotypes and omits some of them. The data contain approximately 140,000 clones, about four fifths of them singletons. Input material: peripheral blood. These receptors all come from a man aged 55 to 70 with acute or convalescent COVID-19.

The rearrangement links TRBV5-1 to TRBJ2-1; 8 bases are shared with TRBD2. From germline, CDR1 is SGHRS and CDR2 YFSETQ. The CDR3 length is 15 residues. Trimming at V came to 3 bases and at J to 3 bases, leaving 5 bases not matched to a gene. The CDR3 DNA is TGCGCCAGCAGCTCATTAGCGGGGCACTACAATGAGCAGTTCTTC. Translated, it gives CASSSLAGHYNEQFF. Variable domain in full (rest from reference TRBV5-1 and TRBJ2-1): KAGVTQTPRYLIKTRGQQVTLSCSPISGHRSVSWYQQTPGQGLQFLFEYFSETQRNKGNFPGRFSGRQFSNSRSEMNVSTLELGDSALYLCASSSLAGHYNEQFFGPGTRLTVL.

The chain combines TRBV27 with TRBJ2-7, with 10 positions matching TRBD2. With 3 bases clipped from V and 0 bases from J, the junction kept 5 bases outside the gene matches. The germline V gene encodes CDR1 MNHEY and CDR2 SMNVEV (reference sequence). The CDR3 is 16 residues long. CDR3 residues: CASSFRSGGSSYEQYF. The CDR3 bases are TGTGCCAGCAGTTTCCGTAGCGGGGGGAGCTCCTACGAGCAGTACTTC.

This clone has only one observation. The V call is TRBV19, the J call TRBJ2-1; D may be TRBD1 (5 bases). Looked up from germline, CDR1 is LNHDA and CDR2 is SQIVND (reference sequence). The CDR3 contains 15 residues. V was shortened by 5 bases and J by 0 bases, with 11 bases between the two germline ends. CDR3 protein: CASSRTQGSYNEQFF. In DNA form, the CDR3 reads TGTGCCAGTAGTCGGACCCAGGGCTCCTACAATGAGCAGTTCTTC.

The gene calls are TRBV5-1 and TRBJ2-2, with 7 bases that match TRBD1. Germline CDR1 reads SGHRS; CDR2 reads YFSETQ. V lost 0 bases to trimming and J lost 1 base; unmatched junction nucleotides: 3. The CDR3 has 16 amino acids. This CDR3 is CASSLEGQRNTGELFF. The CDR3 DNA sequence: TGCGCCAGCAGCTTGGAGGGACAGAGGAACACCGGGGAGCTGTTTTTT.

J is TRBJ1-1 and V is TRBV5-6, with a weak D call TRBD1 (6 bases). The V end lost 5 bases, the J end lost 1 base, and 12 bases lay between the germline ends. Germline values: CDR1 SGHDT, CDR2 YYEEEE. The CDR3 is 14 residues long. Here the CDR3 reads CASSPTGWNTEAFF. As DNA, the CDR3 is TGTGCCAGCAGTCCGACAGGATGGAACACTGAAGCTTTCTTT.

The chain combines TRBV21-1 with TRBJ2-5; the table's D call of TRBD1 was not tested on the DNA. TRBV21-1 is noted as a pseudogene. This CDR3 has 18 residues. As DNA, the CDR3 is TGTGCCAGCAGCAAAGGACGAAGGAAGGGGCACAGCCATCAGACCCAGTACTTC. Residues: CASSKGRRKGHSHQTQYF.

This chain joins TRBV5-1 and TRBJ1-4; D gene unclear. In germline, CDR1 is SGHRS, CDR2 YFSETQ. The CDR3 runs 15 residues. Trimming left V 0 bases short and J 5 bases short, with 11 bases between. The CDR3: CASSLDYRRNEKLFF. The CDR3 DNA follows: TGCGCCAGCAGCTTGGATTACCGGAGGAATGAAAAACTGTTTTTT.

The gene calls are TRBV6-6 and TRBJ1-6, with D hard to call. From germline, CDR1 is MNHNY and CDR2 SVGAGI (reference sequence). V was trimmed by 3 bases and J by 4 bases, leaving 13 bases between them. The CDR3 length is 16 residues. The CDR3 bases are TGTGCCAGCAGTTATTTCGAGACATCTTATAATTCACCCCTCCACTTT. The encoded protein is CASSYFETSYNSPLHF.

This clone was seen only once. The chain links TRBV10-3 to TRBJ2-7; 9 bases fit TRBD1. The ends lost 3 bases at V and 0 bases at J; junction bases unmatched: 3. CDR1 is ENHRY, CDR2 SYGVKD, per germline. CDR3 length: 15 residues. CDR3 sequence (DNA): TGTGCCATCAGTGACGGGACAGGGAGCTCCTACGAGCAGTACTTC. This encodes CAISDGTGSSYEQYF.

This chain links TRBV7-8 with TRBJ2-7, with TRBD1 matching over 11 bases. Trimming cost V 2 bases and J 4 bases; bases outside gene matches: 4. The CDR3 is made up of 15 amino acids. Germline V lookup: CDR1 SGHVS, CDR2 FQNEAQ. The CDR3 protein is CASSLRGQGVYEQYF. CDR3 coding DNA: TGTGCCAGCAGCTTACGGGGACAGGGGGTTTACGAGCAGTACTTC. The full variable domain, with the rest looked up from reference TRBV7-8 and TRBJ2-7, is GAGVSQSPRYKVAKRGQDVALRCDPISGHVSLFWYQQALGQGPEFLTYFQNEAQLDKSGLPSDRFFAERPEGSVSTLKIQRTQQEDSAVYLCASSLRGQGVYEQYFGPGTRLTVT.

This clone was counted once. The rearrangement joins TRBV5-1 to TRBJ2-2; 7 nucleotides align to TRBD1. Trimming took 4 bases from V and 5 from J; bases not matched to a gene: 14. The CDR3 is 17 amino acids. Germline values: CDR1 SGHRS, CDR2 YFSETQ. CDR3 nucleotide sequence: TGCGCCAGCAGCGTCACCTCCACAGGGGCGCGGACCGGGGAGCTGTTTTTT. Translating gives CASSVTSTGARTGELFF.

This clone was counted once. This chain joins TRBV27 and TRBJ1-5; a weak D match, TRBD1 (5 bases). V lost 2 bases, J lost 5 bases, and 7 bases lay in between. CDR3 length: 13 residues. The germline gives CDR1 MNHEY, CDR2 SMNVEV (reference sequence). CDR3 loop: CASSLGADQPQHF. CDR3 nucleotide sequence: TGTGCCAGCAGTTTAGGGGCAGATCAGCCCCAGCATTTT.

The chain recombines TRBV12-5 with TRBJ2-7, with a tentative D call TRBD1 (5 bases). From germline, CDR1 is LGHNT and CDR2 FRNRAP. V gave up 2 bases and J gave up 6 bases, with 20 bases separating them. The CDR3 consists of 16 residues. The CDR3 DNA follows: TGTGCTAGTGGTTTGAACTTAGGTCAGGGCTTAGGCGAGCAGTACTTC. Its protein is CASGLNLGQGLGEQYF.

The chain links TRBV3-1 (or the pseudogene TRBV3-2) to TRBJ1-2, with D possibly being TRBD1 (5 bases). V lost 1 base and J 2 bases, leaving 11 bases between the germline ends. This CDR3 region has 15 residues. In germline, CDR1 is LGHDT, CDR2 YNNKEL (reference sequence). As DNA, the CDR3 is TGTGCCAGCAGCCAAGGGGGGGGTGGCAACTATGGCTACACCTTC. It codes for CASSQGGGGNYGYTF.

CDR3 nucleotide sequence: TGTGCCACCAGTGATCCGGGACAGAGTTTCTATGGCTACACCTTC. It yields the protein CATSDPGQSFYGYTF. The chain is built from TRBV24-1 and TRBJ1-2, with 7 positions matching TRBD1. With 3 bases clipped from V and 4 bases from J, the junction kept 7 bases outside the gene matches. Germline lookup yields CDR1 KGHDR and CDR2 SFDVKD. CDR3 length: 15 residues.

The chain is built from TRBV2 and TRBJ1-4; D is perhaps TRBD1 (5 bases). The germline CDR1 and CDR2 sequences are SNHLY and FYNNEI. The CDR3 runs 14 residues. The V end was cut by 3 bases, the J end by 4 bases, with 9 bases between. CDR3 nucleotides: TGTGCCAGCAGTGAGAGACAGAATAATGAAAAACTGTTTTTT. It specifies CASSERQNNEKLFF.

V usage is TRBV9 and J usage is TRBJ1-2, with 10 nucleotides matching TRBD1. The V segment lost 4 bases and the J segment 6 bases; nucleotides outside the gene matches: 18. CDR3 length equals 18 residues. Germline CDR1 and CDR2: SGDLS and YYNGEE. The CDR3 DNA follows: TGTGCCAGCAGCCTGACCGGGACAGGGGCCCCGATGGGCCATGGCTACACCTTC. This codes for CASSLTGTGAPMGHGYTF.

The J gene is TRBJ2-5, the V gene TRBV5-1, with TRBD2 matching 7 bases. V shed 3 bases and J 5 bases; nucleotides not matched to a gene: 25. Germline V gene sequence: CDR1 SGHRS, CDR2 YFSETQ. The CDR3 contains 20 residues. The CDR3 spells CASSSQVRTRVESGGETQYF. CDR3 nucleotide sequence: TGCGCCAGCAGCTCCCAGGTTAGGACTAGAGTGGAGAGTGGTGGGGAGACCCAGTACTTC. The full variable domain, completed using reference TRBV5-1 and TRBJ2-5, is KAGVTQTPRYLIKTRGQQVTLSCSPISGHRSVSWYQQTPGQGLQFLFEYFSETQRNKGNFPGRFSGRQFSNSRSEMNVSTLELGDSALYLCASSSQVRTRVESGGETQYFGPGTRLLVL.

The chain is built from TRBV7-4 and TRBJ2-6; TRBD1 might be the D (6 bases). The germline V gene encodes CDR1 SGHVT and CDR2 SQSDAQ. This CDR3 spans 16 amino acids. With 5 bases removed from V and 0 bases from J, the gap between germline ends came to 11 bases. The CDR3 DNA reads TGTGCCAGCAGCGGGACATCAGGCTCTGGGGCCAACGTCCTGACTTTC. Translated: CASSGTSGSGANVLTF.

There are a few counts of this clone. The genes are TRBV7-9 and TRBJ1-1; 11 positions match TRBD1. V shed 5 bases and J 5 bases; nucleotides not matched to a gene: 13. CDR1 is SEHNR and CDR2 is FQNEAQ in the germline V gene (reference sequence). CDR3 length: 17 amino acids. Written as DNA, the CDR3 is TGTGCCAGCAGCCCCCGGACAGGGGGCATCGTCGGTACTGAAGCTTTCTTT. It codes for CASSPRTGGIVGTEAFF.

V and J are TRBV6-5 and TRBJ2-1; D might be TRBD2 (6 bases). The CDR3 is made up of 14 amino acids. Germline lookup yields CDR1 MNHEY and CDR2 SVGAGI. Trimming left V 2 bases short and J 3 bases short, with 8 bases between. This CDR3 reads CASSYRGSYNEQFF. The CDR3 region has the DNA TGTGCCAGCAGTTACCGGGGGAGCTACAATGAGCAGTTCTTC.

This CDR3 is CASSVEGTRGTDTQYF. The DNA of the CDR3 is TGTGCCAGCAGCGTAGAGGGGACTCGGGGCACAGATACGCAGTATTTT. The genes are TRBV9 and TRBJ2-3; weak D call: TRBD2 (6 bases). Per germline, CDR1 SGDLS and CDR2 YYNGEE. CDR3 size: 16 residues. With 0 bases removed from V and 1 base from J, the gap between germline ends came to 12 bases.

The rearrangement uses TRBV6-5 and TRBJ1-2; D possibly corresponds to TRBD1 (5 bases). Germline CDR1 MNHEY, CDR2 SVGAGI. Trimming stripped 7 bases from V and 8 bases from J, with 26 bases between. The CDR3 length is 16 residues. The CDR3 here is CASTYSGTSPLQGYTF. The CDR3 DNA reads as TGTGCCAGCACCTACTCGGGGACTAGTCCCTTGCAAGGCTACACCTTC.

This clone has just a few counts. This chain joins TRBV6-6 and TRBJ2-2, with a tentative D call TRBD2 (6 bases). Trimming removed 6 bases at V and 0 bases at J, with 14 bases between. Per germline, CDR1 MNHNY and CDR2 SVGAGI (reference sequence). The CDR3 contains 16 residues. CDR3: CASSPPGLTNTGELFF. For the CDR3, the DNA is TGTGCCAGCAGCCCACCGGGACTTACGAACACCGGGGAGCTGTTTTTT.

This clone was observed a handful of times. The rearrangement joins TRBV7-2 to TRBJ1-1, with 7 bases that match TRBD1. The V gene's germline CDR1 is SGHTA and CDR2 FQGNSA. The V gene end was trimmed by 4 bases and the J gene end by 4 bases; junction bases not matched to a gene: 6. The CDR3 is made up of 14 amino acids. Here the CDR3 reads CASSSQGDGTEAFF. The CDR3 DNA reads as TGTGCCAGCAGCTCTCAGGGGGATGGCACTGAAGCTTTCTTT.